This T cell receptor beta chain is from a study of OX40 agonist ivuxolimab in advanced cancers. Some clones are missing from TCRdb's copy, which holds only in-frame ones; the method was immunoSEQ multiplex PCR. The sample has about 49,000 clones, 81% seen once; the top ten hold approximately 6.1%. This CDR3 spans 12 amino acids. Germline V CDR1 and CDR2: SGHAT, FQDESV (reference sequence). V was pared by 5 bases and J by 4 bases, with 8 bases between. This rearrangement joins TRBV11-1 to TRBJ1-1, with D possibly TRBD1 on 6 matching bases. The sequence was collected from an adult with an advanced solid tumor such as melanoma, head and neck, liver or kidney cancer. The source material was CD4+ or CD8+ T cells sorted from blood, sampled in a trial of the OX40 agonist ivuxolimab. The CDR3 nucleotides read TGTGCCAGCAGCGAGGGGGGCACTGAAGCTTTCTTT. Translation gives CASSEGGTEAFF.